Listed here is a single T cell receptor beta chain. There is no known antigen for this receptor. Qualities for individual bases were not recorded, and no much larger clone is one base off. For CDR1 and CDR2, the germline V gene lists SGHAT and FQNNGV. The CDR3 contains 17 residues, cysteine and phenylalanine counted. Only the CDR3 portion is preserved as DNA: 51 bases, with reading frame beginning at the first base. V sheds 2 bases and J sheds 1 base, leaving 17 bases between their ends. In total, 600 or so healthy bone marrow donors made up the cohort. At the time of sampling, every cohort member was nominally healthy, though immune exposures that went unrecorded were likely present. The donor was CMV seronegative and belonged to the group of approximately 320 seronegative cohort members. A peripheral blood sample was collected from each donor, and TCR beta sequencing was performed on peripheral blood mononuclear cells. The Qiagen DNeasy Blood Extraction Kit was used to extract genomic DNA from the blood cell samples.

This entry comes from a study of cytomegalovirus exposure and HLA in healthy donors (dated by TCRdb to 2017 to 2019). Study-wide context: An earlier analysis of some 600 of the donors reported 276 Gb of sequence data and 117 million unique TCR beta sequences obtained from 150 million to 200 million T cells. Using immunosequencing, the study profiled T cell repertoires from approximately 700 subjects and related those repertoires to cytomegalovirus serostatus. An earlier analysis of some 500 of the donors used high-throughput TCR beta sequencing to judge whether each TCR beta V gene segment behaved as functional or pseudogenic. About five DR-DQ haplotypes were treated as single units for association and clustering because of strong linkage in the cohort. A later genetic analysis used genome-wide SNP genotypes for about three fifths of the 666 donors, treating that subset as a discovery cohort. Approximately 300 gigabases of sequencing data and approximately 91 million unique TCR sequences made up an early release that covered roughly 670 HLA-typed donors. The study aimed to test whether signatures of past pathogen exposure could be identified by cataloging public T cell receptors. Donor age, sex, ethnicity and CMV serostatus were collected together with the repertoire data. Among some 400 genotyped donors of the cohort, an average of approximately 240,000 unique TCR beta nucleotide sequences was sequenced per donor, of which about 18% were non-productive. The number of typed donors differed by locus: about 620-630 for A, B, C, DRB1 and DQB1; about 520 for DQA1; 600 to 610 for DPA1; and about 450 for DPB1. Of the 300 to 450 genotyped donors, over 70% fell in the genetic ancestry cluster associated with self-reported Caucasian donors. A separate validation cohort of about 110 different subjects was used in addition to the roughly 700-subject first cohort. To predict cytomegalovirus infection status, the study brought together high-throughput TCR immunosequencing, statistical association of individual TCRs with disease status, and machine learning. The later analysis used no new phenotypic data to find candidate immune exposures, relying instead on TCR beta sequences and their occurrence across donors. HLA typing covered class I and class II loci at four-digit resolution. A later analysis re-analyzed previously published TCR beta repertoires from roughly 690 donors and added high-resolution HLA genotyping to study TCR occurrence patterns. Every discovery cohort repertoire had been produced on one sequencing platform.

Beyond this particular receptor, the publication reports: Because the 87-base-pair reads could not distinguish some IMGT-functional V segments, including TRBV6-2 and TRBV6-3, those segments were excluded. A cluster of highly shared sequence variants was judged likely to represent a technical artifact of the sequencing pipeline. According to the authors, the approach could potentially be generalized to other disease states and immunological phenotypes. Correlated functional status among segregating V segments might be attributable to linkage disequilibrium, but an unknown experimental factor could not be ruled out. Sequencing depth was assumed to be roughly uniform across donors in the presence/absence analyses, though that assumption may not hold. Immune exposure information for the cohort was limited to CMV serostatus. Because HLA typing was unavailable for some donors at each locus, only the typed subset was used in association tests. In an earlier analysis of approximately 590 of the donors, most TCR beta V segments were observed in productive rearrangements about 90% or about 30% of the time, broadly matching IMGT annotations. In a later analysis, several top co-occurrence clusters were reported to appear linked to parvovirus B19, influenza, CMV and Epstein-Barr virus. The study gave a list of some 150 TCR beta chains associated with cytomegalovirus. Roughly 15 rarely observed V segments, including chromosome 9 orphons, were excluded from the earlier analysis of about 500 of the donors because counts were too low. A few of the identified cytomegalovirus-associated TCR beta chains were confirmed in vitro to be specific for cytomegalovirus antigens. A later analysis found that TCR association rates varied across HLA loci, with DRB1 alleles showing the most associated TCRs and HLA-C alleles the fewest. In a later genetic analysis, a missense DCLRE1C variant was associated with V-gene and J-gene trimming of TCR beta chains, and the association was replicated in an independent cohort. A further reported finding was that TCR beta sequences accurately predicted the HLA-A and HLA-B alleles for most subjects in the first cohort. A later analysis associated 15,000 to 20,000 TCR beta sequences with specific HLA alleles at a false discovery rate of 0.05. This cohort had only TCR beta chains sequenced, and the lack of alpha or paired-chain data limited which features could be detected. In a later analysis, most CMV-associated TCR beta chains were found to appear HLA-restricted, with HLA associations seemingly driven largely by CMV exposure. In both the original and validation cohorts, the classifier was reported to diagnose cytomegalovirus status with high specificity and sensitivity. In a later genetic analysis, fewer N-insertions in productive TCRs were reported among donors in an Asian-associated ancestry cluster than the roughly 700-donor mean. When HLA alleles, especially DR and DQ, strongly co-occurred, TCR associations were difficult to assign to individual alleles. In a later analysis, HLA-associated TCR beta chains were found to be more clonally expanded and to have lower generation probabilities than equally common non-associated chains. Most TCR sequences were seen in very few donors, while some public TCRs were found in many individuals.

Libraries were prepared through the immunoSEQ multiplex PCR assay. For the multiplex PCR, a mixture combining 60 forward primers for TCR Vbeta segments and 13 reverse primers for TCR Jbeta segments was used. A multiplex PCR assay on genomic DNA amplified the CDR3 region of rearranged TCR beta genes. The amplified TCR beta libraries were sequenced on the Illumina HiSeq System as 87-base-pair reads. As for the authors' bioinformatics: A later analysis counted about 82 million unique TCR beta chains across the 666 repertoires, and around 9.9 million of these chains were shared by at least two donors. To remove PCR and sequencing errors, raw reads were error-corrected and collapsed into unique sequences using a nearest-neighbor algorithm that merged closely related sequences. To assign V, D and J gene segments, CDR3 sequences were aligned to IMGT reference sequences. For a sequence to be retained, a match of at least six nucleotides was required to both a V gene segment and a J gene segment. A rearrangement counted as productive if the CDR3 had no stop codons and remained in frame with V and J, and every other rearrangement counted as non-productive. CDR3 was defined by IMGT convention, running from the second conserved V-encoded cysteine to the conserved J-encoded phenylalanine. The earlier analysis of some 540 of the donors excluded any sequence lacking an unambiguous match to a single V gene segment. In an earlier analysis of about 590 of the donors, a V segment was called functional when productive rearrangements were above 56.7%, and segregating when the standard deviation between donors exceeded 5%. To diagnose cytomegalovirus status from the catalog of TCR beta chain sequences, a statistical classification framework was built. V and J gene assignment, in a later analysis, came from comparing TCR nucleotide sequences with IMGT/GENE-DB human TR gene sequences. Using the TCRdist pipeline, a later analysis assigned CDR3 sequences along with most-parsimonious VDJ recombination scenarios. A later analysis defined each TCR beta chain by its CDR3 amino acid sequence plus V-gene family, and excluded reads lacking a unique V-gene family. In a later analysis, fewer than 600 highly shared, low-generation-probability nucleotide sequences were removed to address suspected cross-contamination and a sequencing artifact. For each public chain, a later analysis derived a clonal expansion index from normalized ranks of inferred template counts within each repertoire. In a later analysis, generation probabilities were computed with a VDJ recombination model fitted to out-of-frame rearrangements, and the resulting probabilities were checked against IGoR. In a later analysis, hypergeometric tests were used to score TCR-TCR, TCR-HLA and TCR-CMV co-occurrence, with a repertoire-size bias correction applied to TCR pairs. A later analysis estimated false discovery rates by permuting HLA or CMV assignments 20 times. A later analysis grouped co-occurring TCRs with DBSCAN, adding TCRdist sequence similarity when clustering within HLA-allele-positive subsets. Repertoires with fewer than 30,000 or more than 120,000 public chains were left out of co-occurrence clustering, as were a handful of repertoires with anomalous nucleotide sharing. TCRdb took this table from immuneACCESS and kept in-frame rearrangements with V and J called. Such tables lack part of the clones; where checked against another copy, unresolved V genes explain under half of the gap, and the rest is unexplained. The V and J calls and the clone size are those of that table, but D and trimming were determined from the DNA. This sample holds about 170,000 clones; 80% were observed only once. The top ten clonotypes cover over 2% of the sample.

This TCR was sampled from a male donor in good health and CMV-seronegative. The sequence is built from TRBV11-2 and TRBJ1-1; the D gene is perhaps TRBD1, on 5 matching bases. Material for sequencing was PBMCs. At the DNA level, the sequence is TGTGCCAGCAGCTTATTTAGGGCAGGCGGGACGAACACTGAAGCTTTCTTT. Its protein is CASSLFRAGGTNTEAFF. The full variable domain, with segments outside the CDR3 supplied by the reference TRBV11-2 and TRBJ1-1 proteins, appears as EAGVAQSPRYKIIEKRQSVAFWCNPISGHATLYWYQQILGQGPKLLIQFQNNGVVDDSQLPKDRFSAERLKGVDSTLKIQPAKLEDSAVYLCASSLFRAGGTNTEAFFGQGTRLTVV.